This is a list of T cell receptor beta chains from one sample in a study of CD8+ T cells in alopecia areata. The repertoire was sequenced with immunoSEQ multiplex PCR; TCRdb's copy has only in-frame clones and lacks some. The top ten hold roughly 3.5% of the sample, which has 110,000 or so clones, around three fifths seen once. The starting material was CD4+ T cells sorted from blood, obtained at week 24, from a patient treated with tofacitinib. These receptors all come from a human donor with alopecia areata. Both conserved end residues are part of each CDR3. A D gene is named only where the DNA matches it firmly. Size is stated for part of the rows, as once, few or many counts, or as a class when the clone is expanded.

15	.	.	TRBJ2-1	TRBV2	CASSEARPAGHEQFF	TGTGCCAGCAGTGAAGCAAGACCGGCGGGCCATGAGCAGTTCTTC
15	TRBD1	.	TRBJ2-1	TRBV9	CASSVAGGSYNEQFF	TGTGCCAGCAGCGTAGCAGGGGGTTCCTACAATGAGCAGTTCTTC
14	.	once	TRBJ2-7	TRBV27	CASSVDRLPYEQYF	TGTGCCAGCAGTGTTGACAGACTCCCCTACGAGCAGTACTTC
14	.	.	TRBJ2-2	TRBV9	CASSYVDSTGELFF	TGTGCCAGCAGTTATGTCGACTCCACCGGGGAGCTGTTTTTT
14	.	.	TRBJ2-7	TRBV29-1	CSVARDTSDHEQYF	TGCAGCGTGGCCCGGGACACCTCTGATCACGAGCAGTACTTC
13	.	.	TRBJ1-4	TRBV25-1	CASSEPSNEKLFF	TGTGCCAGCAGTGAACCATCAAATGAAAAACTGTTTTTT
17	.	once	TRBJ1-1	TRBV27	CASSFRTAPVLNTEAFF	TGTGCCAGCAGTTTTCGAACCGCACCTGTGTTGAACACTGAAGCTTTCTTT
12	.	.	TRBJ2-1	TRBV15	CATSGEGAQPIF	TGTGCCACCAGCGGGGAGGGGGCCCAGCCAATCTTC
13	.	.	TRBJ1-6	TRBV30	CAWSLGGGGLLHF	TGTGCCTGGAGTCTAGGGGGAGGAGGACTGCTCCACTTT
13	.	.	TRBJ1-2	TRBV29-1	CSVGGNPNYGYTF	TGCAGCGTTGGTGGCAATCCTAACTATGGCTACACCTTC
12	.	few	TRBJ1-2	TRBV29-1	CSVDGGGYGYTF	TGCAGCGTTGATGGGGGCGGCTATGGCTACACCTTC
17	.	.	TRBJ2-3	TRBV4-1	CASSLTSASPFTDTQYF	TGCGCCAGCAGCCTCACTTCGGCTAGTCCTTTCACAGATACGCAGTATTTT
12	.	.	TRBJ2-3	TRBV7-9	CASSPVADTQYF	TGTGCCAGCAGCCCAGTTGCAGATACGCAGTATTTT
13	TRBD1	once	TRBJ1-2	TRBV29-1	CSVGTGGHYGYTF	TGCAGCGTTGGGACAGGGGGACACTATGGCTACACCTTC
15	TRBD1	few	TRBJ1-2	TRBV29-1	CSVPTGTGGYRGYTF	TGCAGCGTTCCAACCGGGACAGGGGGCTATCGCGGCTACACCTTC
15	.	few	TRBJ2-6	TRBV7-9	CASSLAAVGANVLTF	TGTGCCAGCAGCTTAGCGGCGGTCGGGGCCAACGTCCTGACTTTC
14	TRBD1	.	TRBJ1-2	TRBV18	CASSPTGANYGYTF	TGTGCCAGCTCACCGACAGGGGCAAACTATGGCTACACCTTC
14	.	.	TRBJ2-5	TRBV7-8	CASSLGGGLKTQYF	TGTGCCAGCAGCTTAGGGGGGGGCCTAAAGACCCAGTACTTC
16	TRBD2	.	TRBJ2-3	TRBV7-2	CASSPRLAGGLDTQYF	TGTGCCAGCAGCCCTAGACTAGCGGGGGGGCTTGATACGCAGTATTTT
15	.	few	TRBJ2-5	TRBV7-2	CASSLASLAVETQYF	TGTGCCAGCAGCCTAGCCTCGCTAGCTGTGGAGACCCAGTACTTC